This TCR beta chain was found in a study of T-cell reconstitution after alpha-beta-depleted transplantation in children. Unique molecular identifiers were built into the TCRbeta library. TCRdb itself ran the PCR reads through MiXCR, one entry per CDR3 protein. The sample lists over 200,000 distinct CDR3 sequences, roughly 9.1% occurring once. Study results and limitations: Certain patients had high TCRbeta diversity at day 60, and it came from recipient T cells and thymic progenitors that survived. Expanded graft clones, several hundred of them, were reportedly the source of alpha-beta T cells about two months after transplant. Once a year had passed after transplant, T-cell counts and diversity came mostly from newly produced T cells.

This clonotype appeared a single time. Its antigen is undetermined. The receptor's source is a male patient between 2 and 10 years old who had a stem cell transplant for acute myeloid leukemia, so the T cells may come from the graft donor. The starting material was PBMCs, mostly from graft donor cells, obtained 360 days after TCRalphabeta/CD19-depleted stem cell transplant.

The CDR3 DNA reads as TGTGCCAGCAGCCATCGACAGGGGGAAGGAGCCTACGAGCAGTACTTC. Amino acids: CASSHRQGEGAYEQYF. This chain connects TRBV14 to TRBJ2-7, with 9 bases matching TRBD1. Germline V gene lookup returns CDR1 SGHDN and CDR2 FVKESK. Trimming at V came to 3 bases and at J to 2 bases, leaving 8 bases not matched to a gene. The CDR3 totals 16 residues.